A selection of T cell receptor beta chains follows, all from one sample in a study of blood T cell repertoires in COVID-19. TCRdb's table, derived via immunoSEQ multiplex PCR, lists solely in-frame clones and lacks some. The sample contains about 140,000 clones, 88% of which appear only once. Input material: peripheral blood. These receptors originate from a man in his sixties with active or convalescent COVID-19. The CDR3 runs from the conserved cysteine through the conserved F or W. Fields, in order: V gene, J gene, D gene, clone size, CDR3 protein, CDR3 DNA. The D gene is left open where the match is weak. Size is omitted from some rows. Given values are once, few, many or a class for expanded clones.

TRBV21-1	TRBJ2-7	.	.	CARVERESYEQYF	TGTGCCAGGGTCGAGCGGGAGAGCTACGAGCAGTACTTC
TRBV6-5	TRBJ2-1	.	.	CASSWGLYNEQFF	TGTGCCAGCAGTTGGGGACTGTACAATGAGCAGTTCTTC
TRBV4-2	TRBJ1-5	.	.	CASSIEGGGQPQHF	TGTGCCAGCAGCATCGAGGGCGGAGGTCAGCCCCAGCATTTT
TRBV6-2/TRBV6-3	TRBJ2-3	TRBD2	.	CASSPLGGEATQYF	TGTGCCAGCAGTCCCCTTGGGGGGGAAGCAACGCAGTATTTT
TRBV9	TRBJ2-7	.	.	CASSVGPGAHEQYF	TGTGCCAGCAGCGTAGGCCCGGGAGCCCACGAGCAGTACTTC
TRBV7-9	TRBJ1-3	TRBD1	.	CASSQYDRVLGNTIYF	TGTGCCAGCAGCCAGTACGACAGGGTTCTCGGAAACACCATATATTTT
TRBV6-6	TRBJ1-2	TRBD1	.	CASRREGKGAEGYTF	TGTGCCAGCAGGAGAGAGGGAAAGGGGGCGGAAGGCTACACCTTC
TRBV19	TRBJ1-5	TRBD1	.	CASSDTPGQFNQPQHF	TGTGCCAGTAGTGACACCCCGGGACAGTTCAATCAGCCCCAGCATTTT
TRBV28	TRBJ2-5	TRBD1	.	CASSLTGEQETQYF	TGTGCCAGCAGTTTGACAGGGGAGCAAGAGACCCAGTACTTC
TRBV24-1	TRBJ2-1	.	.	CATKTGSRPTNEQFF	TGTGCCACCAAAACAGGTTCCCGTCCGACCAATGAGCAGTTCTTC
TRBV28	TRBJ1-5	TRBD1	.	CASSRNRGPGQPQHF	TGTGCCAGCAGTCGAAACAGGGGGCCGGGTCAGCCCCAGCATTTT
TRBV29-1	TRBJ1-5	.	.	CSVGAGENQPQHF	TGCAGCGTGGGGGCAGGTGAAAATCAGCCCCAGCATTTT
TRBV11-2	TRBJ2-7	TRBD1	.	CASRLGQGLPYEQYF	TGTGCCAGCAGACTAGGACAGGGGTTACCCTACGAGCAGTACTTC
TRBV7-9	TRBJ1-6	.	.	CASSLGPRRTLHF	TGTGCCAGCAGCTTAGGACCCCGGAGGACCCTCCACTTT
TRBV25-1	TRBJ2-3	TRBD1	.	CASSLRDRGLIDTQYF	TGTGCCAGCAGTCTACGGGACAGGGGGCTAATTGATACGCAGTATTTT
TRBV6-5	TRBJ2-4	.	.	CASSYSRGTKNIQYF	TGTGCCAGCAGTTACTCGAGGGGGACCAAAAACATTCAGTACTTC
TRBV9	TRBJ2-5	.	.	CASSVTVASWGETQYF	TGTGCCAGCAGCGTCACGGTGGCTAGCTGGGGAGAGACCCAGTACTTC
TRBV2	TRBJ2-2	TRBD1	few	CASSGRTGNTGELFF	TGTGCCAGCAGTGGGAGGACAGGGAACACCGGGGAGCTGTTTTTT
TRBV7-9	TRBJ2-7	TRBD2	.	CASSLVAGGGEQYF	TGTGCCAGCAGCTTAGTAGCGGGAGGCGGCGAGCAGTACTTC
TRBV6-5	TRBJ1-1	.	.	CASSYGQNTEAFF	TGTGCCAGCAGTTACGGGCAGAACACTGAAGCTTTCTTT
TRBV7-3	TRBJ2-1	.	.	CASSKPGFEQFF	TGTGCCAGCAGTAAACCGGGTTTTGAGCAGTTCTTC
TRBV5-6	TRBJ1-4	.	.	CASSLVVDSNEKLFF	TGTGCCAGCAGCTTGGTCGTGGACTCTAATGAAAAACTGTTTTTT
TRBV28	TRBJ1-3	TRBD1	.	CASSLRGGGRSGNTIYF	TGTGCCAGCAGTTTACGAGGAGGGGGCCGCTCTGGAAACACCATATATTTT
TRBV5-1	TRBJ2-5	TRBD2	many	CASSDGGGPQETQYF	TGCGCCAGCAGCGACGGGGGGGGCCCCCAAGAGACCCAGTACTTC
TRBV5-1	TRBJ1-5	.	.	CASSLGGQSNQPQHF	TGCGCCAGCAGCTTGGGTGGACAGTCCAATCAGCCCCAGCATTTT
TRBV28	TRBJ1-3	TRBD1	.	CASSLWGQGVGNTIYF	TGTGCCAGCAGTTTATGGGGGCAGGGGGTTGGAAACACCATATATTTT
TRBV28	TRBJ2-1	TRBD2	.	CASRRRGLAGGRAYNEQFF	TGTGCCAGCAGACGCCGGGGACTAGCGGGAGGGAGGGCCTACAATGAGCAGTTCTTC
TRBV9	TRBJ2-1	.	.	CASSADTTYNEQFF	TGTGCCAGCAGCGCGGACACCACCTACAATGAGCAGTTCTTC
TRBV18	TRBJ1-1	.	.	CASCTDMNTEAFF	TGTGCCAGCTGTACAGACATGAACACTGAAGCTTTCTTT
TRBV18	TRBJ2-1	TRBD2	.	CASSPVGLALHEQFF	TGTGCCAGCTCCCCGGTGGGACTAGCGCTCCATGAGCAGTTCTTC
TRBV3-1/TRBV3-2	TRBJ1-2	.	.	CASSQEVTGGVSYGYTF	TGTGCCAGCAGCCAAGAGGTGACCGGGGGAGTAAGCTATGGCTACACCTTC
TRBV9	TRBJ2-7	.	.	CASSVSGAGAYEQYF	TGTGCCAGCAGCGTCTCAGGGGCCGGGGCCTACGAGCAGTACTTC
TRBV6-5	TRBJ1-1	.	.	CASSYRTENTEAFF	TGTGCCAGCAGTTACCGGACAGAGAACACTGAAGCTTTCTTT
TRBV3-1/TRBV3-2	TRBJ1-3	TRBD1	.	CASSSQGSSGNTIYF	TGTGCCAGCAGTTCACAGGGGTCGTCAGGAAACACCATATATTTT
TRBV7-8	TRBJ2-7	.	once	CASSLLRTVYEQYF	TGTGCCAGCAGCTTATTGAGGACAGTCTACGAGCAGTACTTC
TRBV5-4	TRBJ1-5	.	.	CASSLQGRNQPQHF	TGTGCCAGCAGCTTACAGGGCCGCAATCAGCCCCAGCATTTT
TRBV6-5	TRBJ2-3	TRBD2	.	CASSPLAGVTDTQYF	TGTGCCAGCAGCCCGCTAGCGGGAGTAACAGATACGCAGTATTTT
TRBV3-1/TRBV3-2	TRBJ2-7	.	.	CASSDSYEQYF	TGTGCCAGCAGTGACAGCTACGAGCAGTACTTC
TRBV10-3	TRBJ2-3	.	.	CAIGRGEGTDTQYF	TGTGCCATCGGAAGAGGAGAGGGCACAGATACGCAGTATTTT
TRBV7-6	TRBJ2-1	TRBD2	once	CASSLGLAGAPRGEQFF	TGTGCCAGCAGCCTTGGACTAGCGGGGGCCCCTCGGGGTGAGCAGTTCTTC
TRBV24-1	TRBJ2-7	TRBD2	.	CATSDFASGRFEQYF	TGTGCCACCAGTGATTTCGCGAGCGGGAGGTTCGAGCAGTACTTC
TRBV6-5	TRBJ2-1	TRBD2	once	CASSYAGESYNEQFF	TGTGCCAGCAGTTACGCGGGAGAATCCTACAATGAGCAGTTCTTC
TRBV28	TRBJ2-5	TRBD2	.	CATTDAGGPSETQYF	TGTGCCACAACGGACGCGGGAGGGCCCTCAGAGACCCAGTACTTC
TRBV25-1	TRBJ1-2	.	.	CASSEYFGGGYTF	TGTGCCAGCAGTGAATATTTCGGGGGAGGCTACACCTTC
TRBV21-1	TRBJ2-1	.	once	CASSKRGRTGDRNEQFF	TGTGCCAGCAGCAAACGCGGAAGGACAGGGGACCGCAATGAGCAGTTCTTC
TRBV27	TRBJ1-1	TRBD1	.	CASSFSPGTGTEAFF	TGTGCCAGCAGTTTTAGTCCCGGGACAGGGACTGAAGCTTTCTTT
TRBV7-3	TRBJ2-5	.	.	CASSAGTLETQYF	TGTGCCAGCAGCGCTGGGACTCTAGAGACCCAGTACTTC
TRBV7-3	TRBJ2-1	.	.	CASSSRGTAPSSYNEQFF	TGTGCCAGCAGCTCCCGGGGGACTGCACCGAGCTCCTACAATGAGCAGTTCTTC
TRBV6-2/TRBV6-3	TRBJ1-1	TRBD1	.	CASSLTTGPAFF	TGTGCCAGCAGTCTGACGACAGGGCCGGCTTTCTTT
TRBV25-1	TRBJ2-5	.	.	CASSLGQETQYF	TGTGCCAGCAGTCTCGGGCAAGAGACCCAGTACTTC
TRBV10-3	TRBJ1-5	TRBD1	.	CAISESKGASNQPQHF	TGTGCCATCAGTGAGTCGAAGGGGGCGAGCAATCAGCCCCAGCATTTT
TRBV24-1	TRBJ1-2	.	.	CATSDTGYGYTF	TGTGCCACCAGTGACACAGGGTACGGCTACACCTTC
TRBV19	TRBJ2-5	TRBD1	.	CASSIATGVETQYF	TGTGCCAGTAGTATCGCGACAGGGGTCGAGACCCAGTACTTC
TRBV4-1	TRBJ2-1	TRBD2	.	CASSLGLAGVPEQFF	TGCGCCAGCAGCCTCGGACTAGCGGGAGTACCCGAGCAGTTCTTC
TRBV20-1	TRBJ1-6	.	.	CSASAGHYYNSPLHF	TGCAGTGCTAGTGCGGGACATTACTATAATTCACCCCTCCACTTT
TRBV7-9	TRBJ2-7	TRBD1	.	CASSLAGQGAYEQYF	TGTGCCAGCAGCTTAGCCGGACAGGGAGCCTACGAGCAGTACTTC
TRBV6-5	TRBJ2-4	.	.	CASSSGEGVKNIQYF	TGTGCCAGCAGTTCCGGAGAGGGTGTCAAAAACATTCAGTACTTC
TRBV19	TRBJ1-4	.	.	CASMEDLNEKLFF	TGTGCCAGTATGGAGGACCTTAATGAAAAACTGTTTTTT
TRBV28	TRBJ1-4	.	.	CASSFGGAGLPNEKLFF	TGTGCCAGCAGTTTTGGGGGGGCGGGTCTGCCTAATGAAAAACTGTTTTTT